One and the same sample provided the 27 T cell receptor beta chains below, sequenced in a study of CD8+CD57+ T cells in acquired aplastic anemia. Genomic DNA, serving as template, underwent TCR beta VDJ and CDR3 profiling. TCRdb re-derived calls from the reads in MiXCR, one entry per CDR3 protein. This table has about 200,000 distinct CDR3 sequences, less than 75% appearing once. Patients chosen for sequencing had shown CD8+CD57+ cell expansion by flow cytometry. The sample consisted of sorted CD4+, CD8+, or CD8+CD57+ T cells (not recorded which) from PBMCs. Receptor source: a human donor with aplastic anemia.

This chain joins TRBV24-1 and TRBJ2-1; D possibly matches TRBD1 or TRBD2 (5 bases each). The V gene's germline CDR1 is KGHDR and CDR2 SFDVKD. The CDR3 has 18 residues. V lost 3 bases and J lost 5, with 22 bases in between. CDR3 residues: CATSDPRPGTLGHNEQFF. For the CDR3, the DNA is TGTGCCACCAGTGATCCCAGGCCCGGGACCCTGGGGCACAATGAGCAGTTCTTC.

The chain is built from TRBV7-8 and TRBJ2-7, with D perhaps TRBD1 (5 bases). The V gene's germline CDR1 is SGHVS and CDR2 FQNEAQ. The germline V and J ends were trimmed by 8 bases and 0 bases, with 20 bases remaining between them. This CDR3 has 16 residues. In DNA form, the CDR3 reads TGTGCCAGCGGACAAGGGCAGGGTGTGTTCTCCTACGAGCAGTACTTC. Translating gives CASGQGQGVFSYEQYF.

This clonotype came up once. The chain has TRBV12-3 or TRBV12-4 and TRBJ1-1; D uncertain. The CDR3 is 11 amino acids. V was clipped by 3 bases and J by 11 bases, with 10 bases between them. CDR3 sequence: CASSFPGRAFF. DNA for the CDR3: TGTGCCAGCAGTTTCCCGGGTCGGGCTTTCTTT.

The chain carries TRBV20-1 and TRBJ2-1; D remains ambiguous. The germline V gene encodes CDR1 DFQATT and CDR2 SNEGSKA (reference sequence). The CDR3 runs to 14 residues. With 3 bases removed from V and 1 base from J, the gap between germline ends came to 10 bases. The CDR3 spells CSASWHFSYNEQFF. DNA of the CDR3: TGCAGTGCTAGTTGGCATTTTTCCTACAATGAGCAGTTCTTC.

The chain links TRBV20-1 to TRBJ1-1, with D unresolved. CDR1 DFQATT and CDR2 SNEGSKA come from the germline V gene (reference sequence). The CDR3 totals 12 residues. The V and J ends lost 5 bases and 0 bases respectively, with 7 bases between them. This CDR3 is CSAVRLNTEAFF. In nucleotides, the CDR3 is TGCAGTGCTGTTCGATTGAACACTGAAGCTTTCTTT.

This clonotype appeared a few times. This chain uses TRBV15 with TRBJ2-1; 8 nucleotides line up with TRBD1. This CDR3 comprises 17 residues. Trimming took 3 bases from V and 0 from J; bases not matched to a gene: 7. Per germline, CDR1 LNHNV and CDR2 YYDKDF (reference sequence). CDR3 amino acids: CATSSLGQGASYNEQFF. The CDR3 coding sequence is TGTGCCACCAGCAGCTTAGGCCAGGGGGCCTCCTACAATGAGCAGTTCTTC.

This sequence joins TRBV7-9 and TRBJ2-2; D may be TRBD2 (7 bases). Germline V CDR1 and CDR2: SEHNR, FQNEAQ (reference sequence). Trimming removed 7 bases from V and 1 base from J, with 13 bases in between. The length of the CDR3 is 15 residues. The CDR3 sequence: CASIGQRENTGELFF. For the CDR3, the DNA is TGTGCCAGCATCGGACAGCGGGAGAACACCGGGGAGCTGTTTTTT.

This chain uses TRBV24-1 with TRBJ2-6; no clear D. V was trimmed by 5 bases and J by 2 bases, leaving 3 bases between them. CDR3 size: 13 residues. Germline CDR1 reads KGHDR; CDR2 reads SFDVKD. The CDR3 DNA sequence: TGTGCCACCAGTGTTCCTGGGGCCAACGTCCTGACTTTC. This translates into CATSVPGANVLTF.

This clonotype has more than one count but fewer than ten. CDR3 DNA: TGTGCCAGCAGCCGAGACACAGACTATGGCTACACCTTC. Its protein product is CASSRDTDYGYTF. This chain uses TRBV7-9 with TRBJ1-2; no clear D gene. V lost 5 bases to trimming and J lost 3 bases, with 10 bases between them. The germline V gene has CDR1 SEHNR and CDR2 FQNEAQ (reference sequence). The CDR3 is 13 residues long.

The chain recombines TRBV7-2 with TRBJ1-3; D perhaps matches TRBD1 (5 bases). The germline gives CDR1 SGHTA, CDR2 FQGNSA. V gave up 3 bases and J gave up 0 bases, with 9 bases separating them. This CDR3 region has 15 residues. CDR3 in amino acids: CASSLGRRSGNTIYF. The CDR3, as DNA: TGTGCCAGCAGCTTGGGACGGCGCTCTGGAAACACCATATATTTT.

The chain uses TRBV25-1 and TRBJ2-7; 8 bases are a match to TRBD1. V gave up 6 bases and J gave up 1 base; unmatched junction bases: 2. This CDR3 region has 13 residues. Looked up from germline, CDR1 is MGHDK and CDR2 is SYGVNS. As DNA, the CDR3 is TGTGCCAGCAGGTGGACAGGGTCCTACGAGCAGTACTTC. Translation: CASRWTGSYEQYF.

This CDR3 reads CASSVAQLGYEQYF. In nucleotides, the CDR3 is TGTGCCAGCAGCGTTGCCCAGCTGGGCTACGAGCAGTACTTC. The V and J genes are TRBV7-9 and TRBJ2-7; unclear D gene. Germline assignment: CDR1 SEHNR and CDR2 FQNEAQ (reference sequence). Trimming removed 5 bases from V and 3 bases from J, with 14 bases in between. The CDR3 loop spans 14 amino acids.

A note on this clonotype: The junction departs from germline at one end; a sequencing error may be responsible. The chain recombines TRBV5-1 with TRBJ1-2; TRBD1 agrees at 8 bases. The CDR3 consists of 13 residues. Germline CDR1 reads SGHRS; CDR2 reads YFSETQ. The CDR3 bases are TGTGCCAGCAGCTATGACAGGGGCTATGGCTACACCTTC. This translates into CASSYDRGYGYTF.

V and J are TRBV19 and TRBJ1-5; D is possibly TRBD1 (6 bases). V lost 2 bases, J lost 5 bases, and 16 bases lay in between. Germline CDR1 is LNHDA and CDR2 is SQIVND (reference sequence). The CDR3 is 16 residues long. CDR3 bases: TGTGCCAGTAGTATATCAGGTGCAGGGGAGGATCAGCCCCAGCATTTT. As protein: CASSISGAGEDQPQHF. Filled out from reference TRBV19 and TRBJ1-5, the complete variable domain reads DGGITQSPKYLFRKEGQNVTLSCEQNLNHDAMYWYRQDPGQGLRLIYYSQIVNDFQKGDIAEGYSVSREKKESFPLTVTSAQKNPTAFYLCASSISGAGEDQPQHFGDGTRLSIL.

This clonotype was counted between two and nine times. The V gene is TRBV2, the J gene TRBJ1-1, with 8 bases matching TRBD1. Germline V gene sequence: CDR1 SNHLY, CDR2 FYNNEI. J lost 7 bases, V lost 6 bases, and 10 bases had no gene match. The length of the CDR3 is 14 residues. Written as DNA, the CDR3 is TGTGCCAGCAGCGTCCCGGGACAGGTCTTTGAAGCTTTCTTT. Protein: CASSVPGQVFEAFF.

The V gene is TRBV5-1, the J gene TRBJ2-7, with a weak D call TRBD1 (5 bases). This CDR3 contains 15 residues. CDR1 SGHRS and CDR2 YFSETQ come from the germline V gene. V was pared by 0 bases and J by 5 bases, with 15 bases between. The CDR3 bases are TGCGCCAGCAGCTTGGTCGGCGGCAGGGTGGACGAGCAGTACTTC. It codes for CASSLVGGRVDEQYF.

The rearrangement uses TRBV10-2 and TRBJ1-4; 10 bases are shared with TRBD1. The CDR3 has 16 amino acids. J lost 7 bases, V lost 2 bases, and 7 bases had no gene match. The germline CDR1 and CDR2 sequences are WSHSY and SAAADI. The chain's CDR3 is CASSEPGDRGGEKLFF. The CDR3 DNA follows: TGCGCCAGCAGTGAGCCAGGGGACAGGGGAGGTGAAAAACTGTTTTTT.

With respect to this clonotype: Compared with germline, one end of the junction differs, possibly owing to a read error. The rearrangement links TRBV10-1 to TRBJ2-7; TRBD2 aligns across 13 bases. Germline CDR1 reads WNHNN; CDR2 reads SYGVQD (reference sequence). CDR3 length equals 14 residues. DNA for the CDR3: TGTGCCAGCAGTACTAGCGGGGGGGCCTACGAGCAGTACTTC. This sequence encodes CASSTSGGAYEQYF.

This clonotype was detected only once. The V and J genes are TRBV6-5 and TRBJ2-1; weak D call: TRBD1 (5 bases). V lost 2 bases and J 10 bases, leaving 15 bases between the germline ends. The germline gives CDR1 MNHEY, CDR2 SVGAGI. The CDR3 consists of 14 residues. The CDR3 DNA follows: TGTGCCAGCAGTTACGGTGGGGCCATGGGGGAGCAGTTCTTC. Protein product: CASSYGGAMGEQFF.

This chain joins TRBV27 and TRBJ1-4; weak D call: TRBD1 (5 bases). The CDR3 is 19 residues long. From germline, CDR1 is MNHEY and CDR2 SMNVEV (reference sequence). Trimming pared 6 bases from V and 5 bases from J, leaving 28 bases between. The CDR3 coding sequence is TGTGCCAGCAGCCGTGAGGAGCCCGGGGCTGATCCGGGAAATGAAAAACTGTTTTTT. Translating gives CASSREEPGADPGNEKLFF.

The chain is built from TRBV5-1 and TRBJ2-7; TRBD1 agrees at 11 bases. With 3 bases clipped from V and 5 bases from J, the junction kept 4 bases outside the gene matches. The CDR3 is made up of 14 amino acids. The germline gives CDR1 SGHRS, CDR2 YFSETQ. The CDR3 nucleotides read TGCGCCAGCAGCTCCTGGGACAGGGGGAACGAGCAGTACTTC. Amino acids: CASSSWDRGNEQYF.

This clonotype was counted ten times or more. The chain carries TRBV19 and TRBJ1-3, with D unclear. CDR1 and CDR2 (germline): LNHDA, SQIVND (reference sequence). This CDR3 region has 17 residues. The V and J ends lost 1 base and 0 bases respectively, with 13 bases between them. CDR3 coding DNA: TGTGCCAGTAGTATAGTTCCGGTCTTAAGCTCTGGAAACACCATATATTTT. It codes for CASSIVPVLSSGNTIYF. The variable domain in full, with the rest retrieved from reference TRBV19 and TRBJ1-3, is DGGITQSPKYLFRKEGQNVTLSCEQNLNHDAMYWYRQDPGQGLRLIYYSQIVNDFQKGDIAEGYSVSREKKESFPLTVTSAQKNPTAFYLCASSIVPVLSSGNTIYFGEGSWLTVV.

The J gene is TRBJ1-2, the V gene TRBV12-3 or TRBV12-4, with D perhaps matching TRBD1 (5 bases). The CDR3 runs to 13 residues. V was trimmed by 1 base and J by 8 bases, leaving 11 bases between them. The CDR3 region has the DNA TGTGCCAGCAGTTTAGTCGGGCAGGGCGGCTACACCTTC. Translation: CASSLVGQGGYTF.

The genes are TRBV5-1 and TRBJ2-3; D gene unclear. The V end lost 0 bases, the J end lost 1 base, and 12 bases lay between the germline ends. The CDR3 loop spans 16 amino acids. Germline CDR1 SGHRS, CDR2 YFSETQ. The CDR3 region has the DNA TGCGCCAGCAGCTTGGGTACCTTGGGTGGCACAGATACGCAGTATTTT. Protein product: CASSLGTLGGTDTQYF.

The V and J genes are TRBV20-1 and TRBJ2-7; D call uncertain. This CDR3 has 11 residues. Trimming took 1 base from V and 5 from J, leaving 6 bases between them. Germline CDR1 and CDR2: DFQATT and SNEGSKA (reference sequence). CDR3 amino acids: CSARGGHEQYF. The CDR3 nucleotides are TGCAGTGCTAGAGGCGGCCACGAGCAGTACTTC.

V and J are TRBV7-8 and TRBJ2-7; 7 nucleotides align to TRBD1. The CDR3 length is 12 residues. The V segment lost 5 bases and the J segment 4 bases; nucleotides outside the gene matches: 2. CDR1 SGHVS and CDR2 FQNEAQ come from the germline V gene. The CDR3 DNA reads TGTGCCAGCAGCCGGACAGGTTACGAGCAGTACTTC. Translated, it gives CASSRTGYEQYF. The full variable domain, with the rest looked up from reference TRBV7-8 and TRBJ2-7, is GAGVSQSPRYKVAKRGQDVALRCDPISGHVSLFWYQQALGQGPEFLTYFQNEAQLDKSGLPSDRFFAERPEGSVSTLKIQRTQQEDSAVYLCASSRTGYEQYFGPGTRLTVT.

V usage is TRBV20-1 and J usage is TRBJ2-3; TRBD2 matches at 12 bases. The CDR3 runs 15 residues. Germline V gene data show CDR1 as DFQATT and CDR2 as SNEGSKA (reference sequence). V lost 6 bases and J lost 6; bases outside the gene matches: 10. The CDR3 reads CSATGTSGPGDTQYF. CDR3 bases: TGCAGTGCGACCGGGACTAGCGGGCCGGGGGATACGCAGTATTTT.